Below are 3 T cell receptor beta chains sequenced from a single sample in a study of T cells in Graves' hyperthyroidism and ophthalmopathy. Amplification yielded TCR beta CDR3 regions, with RNA transcripts as the source. Using the HTBI primer set, a first-round RT-PCR was run on the TCR CDR3. TCRdb processed the multiplex PCR reads anew with MiXCR; each CDR3 protein has one entry. Of over 300,000 distinct CDR3 sequences detected, approximately 15% appear once; the ten largest clones hold 30% to 40%. Input material: blood. These receptors came from a woman between 35 and 50 years old with Graves' ophthalmopathy.

With respect to this clonotype: Just one base apart from a much larger clone, this may be a read error. V is TRBV7-8 and J is TRBJ1-5, with D possibly TRBD1 on 5 matching bases. Between the trimmed V and J ends, which lost 3 bases and 6 bases, there was a span of 24 bases. Germline V gives CDR1 SGHVS, CDR2 FQNEAQ. The length of the CDR3 is 18 residues. CDR3 nucleotide sequence: TGTGCCAGCAGCTTTAAGGTCTCCGAACATGGGGGTTCTCAGCCCCAGCATTTT. Its translation: CASSFKVSEHGGSQPQHF.

With regard to this clonotype: A read error may explain this, as a much larger clone is one base away. The V gene is TRBV29-1, the J gene TRBJ2-6; 14 nucleotides agree with TRBD2. Germline V lookup: CDR1 SQVTM, CDR2 ANQGSEA. CDR3 length: 16 residues. The CDR3 here is CSVLGLAGAGASVLTF. The CDR3 nucleotides read TGCAGCGTTCTGGGACTAGCGGGAGCTGGGGCCAGCGTCCTGACTTTC.

This clonotype was seen ten or more times. The chain links TRBV2 to TRBJ2-7; TRBD2 agrees at 10 bases. This CDR3 spans 14 amino acids. CDR1 and CDR2 from the germline V gene are SNHLY and FYNNEI. Germline trimming cut 6 bases from V and 3 bases from J; bases unmatched to any gene: 5. CDR3 sequence (DNA): TGTGCCAGCAGGGTGGCTAGCGGGAGCTACGAGCAGTACTTC. Translating gives CASRVASGSYEQYF.